The 29 T cell receptor beta chains below were found in one sample sequenced in a study of CD8 T cells in Susac syndrome. The RNA input was about 0.5 to 1 ug, and it was reverse transcribed with random hexamers. One entry per CDR3 protein results from TCRdb running MiXCR on the immunoSEQ multiplex PCR reads. The sample lists roughly 200,000 distinct CDR3 sequences; approximately 94% were seen once. Sequencing was carried out using CD4+ T cells from PBMCs. The receptors were gathered from a human donor with multiple sclerosis.

This chain uses TRBV5-1 with TRBJ2-7, with D possibly TRBD1 on 6 matching bases. Per germline, CDR1 SGHRS and CDR2 YFSETQ. The V end was cut by 5 bases, the J end by 2 bases, with 11 bases between. This CDR3 is 13 amino acids long. The CDR3 protein is CASSRDTTYEQYF. The CDR3 coding sequence is TGCGCCAGCAGTCGGGACACCACCTACGAGCAGTACTTC.

The rearrangement joins TRBV20-1 to TRBJ1-6, with no clear D. Trimming removed 2 bases at V and 5 bases at J, with 4 bases between. There are 12 residues in the CDR3. Germline V gene sequence: CDR1 DFQATT, CDR2 SNEGSKA (reference sequence). CDR3 DNA sequence: TGCAGTGCTAGACAGAATAATTCACCCCTCCACTTT. Amino acids: CSARQNNSPLHF.

The rearrangement links TRBV18 to TRBJ1-6; perhaps TRBD1 as D (5 bases). The CDR3 is 16 residues long. V was clipped by 3 bases and J by 7 bases, with 16 bases between them. The germline V gene has CDR1 KGHSH and CDR2 LQKENI. The CDR3 bases are TGTGCCAGCTCACCTCTGGGACCCAGAGGCAATTCACCCCTCCACTTT. Translating gives CASSPLGPRGNSPLHF.

The CDR3 spells CSASREVYGYTF. DNA for the CDR3: TGCAGTGCTAGCAGGGAGGTCTATGGCTACACCTTC. V is TRBV20-1 and J is TRBJ1-2; tentatively, D is TRBD1 (5 bases). The CDR3 length is 12 residues. The V end lost 3 bases, the J end lost 4 bases, and 9 bases lay between the germline ends. The germline V gene has CDR1 DFQATT and CDR2 SNEGSKA (reference sequence).

The V call is TRBV6-2 or TRBV6-3, the J call TRBJ2-4, with D tentatively TRBD2 (6 bases). Trimming shortened V by 5 bases and J by 12 bases, and 11 bases separated the two germline ends. The length of the CDR3 is 11 residues. Germline loops: CDR1 MNHEY, CDR2 SVGEGT. CDR3 loop: CASSQGLGQYF. The CDR3 region has the DNA TGTGCCAGCAGTCAGGGACTGGGTCAGTACTTC.

This chain connects TRBV13 to TRBJ2-5; no clear D. V lost 4 bases and J 4 bases, leaving 16 bases between the germline ends. CDR1 and CDR2 (germline): PRHDT, FYEKMQ (reference sequence). There are 15 residues in the CDR3. This CDR3 is CASSSLAGTGETQYF. The DNA for the CDR3 is TGTGCCAGCAGCTCCCTGGCAGGAACGGGAGAGACCCAGTACTTC.

V usage is TRBV15 and J usage is TRBJ2-3; no definite D call. Between the trimmed V and J ends, which lost 0 bases and 0 bases, there was a span of 7 bases. Germline CDR1 is LNHNV and CDR2 is YYDKDF (reference sequence). The CDR3 length is 15 residues. CDR3 in amino acids: CATSRDLQSTDTQYF. DNA for the CDR3: TGTGCCACCAGCAGAGATCTCCAGAGCACAGATACGCAGTATTTT.

The chain is built from TRBV30 and TRBJ1-5; D is undetermined. Trimming cost V 4 bases and J 5 bases, with 12 bases left between them. The CDR3 length is 13 residues. Looked up from germline, CDR1 is GTSNPN and CDR2 is SVGIG (reference sequence). This CDR3 reads CAWNYGNDQPQHF. Here the CDR3 DNA reads TGTGCCTGGAACTACGGGAACGATCAGCCCCAGCATTTT.

V and J are TRBV18 and TRBJ1-6; D gene uncertain. This CDR3 is 14 amino acids long. V shed 3 bases and J shed 7 bases, with 10 bases lying between them. Germline V CDR1 and CDR2: KGHSH, LQKENI. The CDR3 loop reads CASSPFGSNSPLHF. The CDR3 region has the DNA TGTGCCAGCTCACCGTTCGGGTCGAATTCACCCCTCCACTTT.

This clonotype was detected once. The chain links TRBV9 to TRBJ2-3; 11 bases align to TRBD2. The J segment lost 2 bases and the V segment lost 2 bases, leaving 4 bases of the junction unmatched. Germline-derived CDR1 and CDR2 are SGDLS and YYNGEE. The CDR3 has 16 residues. CDR3 protein: CASSVTSGASTDTQYF. The CDR3 DNA reads as TGTGCCAGCAGCGTGACTAGCGGGGCGTCCACAGATACGCAGTATTTT.

This chain connects TRBV29-1 to TRBJ1-1, with D hard to call. This CDR3 contains 10 residues. Trimming took 6 bases from V and 6 from J, leaving 8 bases between them. The V gene's germline CDR1 is SQVTM and CDR2 ANQGSEA. The CDR3 nucleotides read TGCAGCGTCCGCGGGCCTGAAGCTTTCTTT. Protein product: CSVRGPEAFF.

The V gene is TRBV7-9, the J gene TRBJ1-6, with 8 nucleotides matching TRBD1. Germline trimming cut 5 bases from V and 5 bases from J; bases unmatched to any gene: 8. Germline CDR1 and CDR2: SEHNR and FQNEAQ (reference sequence). CDR3 length equals 16 residues. Here the CDR3 DNA reads TGTGCCAGCAGCGAGGACAGGGCGCTGAATAATTCACCCCTCCACTTT. Protein sequence: CASSEDRALNNSPLHF.

V usage is TRBV28 and J usage is TRBJ2-7; 7 bases agree with TRBD2. Unmatched junction bases numbered 7, after V lost 5 bases and J lost 0 bases. CDR3 length: 15 residues. Germline CDR1 reads MDHEN; CDR2 reads SYDVKM. CDR3 in amino acids: CASSGAGTNSYEQYF. The CDR3 nucleotides read TGTGCCAGCAGTGGCGCCGGGACTAACTCCTACGAGCAGTACTTC.

V is TRBV20-1 and J is TRBJ2-1, with D unresolved. The germline V and J ends were trimmed by 3 bases and 8 bases, with 5 bases remaining between them. Germline assignment: CDR1 DFQATT and CDR2 SNEGSKA (reference sequence). The CDR3 is made up of 10 amino acids. The CDR3: CSARVDEQFF. The CDR3 region has the DNA TGCAGTGCTAGGGTGGATGAGCAGTTCTTC.

The genes are TRBV5-4 and TRBJ2-2, with a tentative D call TRBD1 (6 bases). The CDR3 is 14 amino acids. The germline V gene encodes CDR1 SGHNT and CDR2 YYREEE (reference sequence). V lost 0 bases, J lost 7 bases, and 10 bases lay in between. The DNA for the CDR3 is TGTGCCAGCAGCTTGGTCCAGGGGAGCGGGGAGCTGTTTTTT. Its translation: CASSLVQGSGELFF.

The chain joins TRBV6-5 to TRBJ2-5; D remains ambiguous. The CDR3 runs to 15 residues. The V end lost 0 bases, the J end lost 5 bases, and 13 bases lay between the germline ends. Germline lookup yields CDR1 MNHEY and CDR2 SVGAGI. This CDR3 reads CASSYSMAVIETQYF. CDR3 in DNA: TGTGCCAGCAGTTACTCGATGGCTGTCATTGAGACCCAGTACTTC.

The chain uses TRBV5-1 and TRBJ1-6; 7 bases are a match to TRBD1. The V and J ends lost 5 bases and 11 bases, in that order; junction bases with no gene match: 10. The germline CDR1 and CDR2 sequences are SGHRS and YFSETQ. The CDR3 has 14 residues. CDR3 DNA sequence: TGCGCCAGCAGTTCCGGACAGGACGGGGCACCCCTCCACTTT. Translating gives CASSSGQDGAPLHF. Filled out from reference TRBV5-1 and TRBJ1-6, the complete variable domain reads KAGVTQTPRYLIKTRGQQVTLSCSPISGHRSVSWYQQTPGQGLQFLFEYFSETQRNKGNFPGRFSGRQFSNSRSEMNVSTLELGDSALYLCASSSGQDGAPLHFGNGTRLTVT.

The rearrangement uses TRBV13 and TRBJ2-3, with D possibly matching TRBD1 (5 bases). The CDR3 is 15 amino acids. Germline V gene lookup returns CDR1 PRHDT and CDR2 FYEKMQ (reference sequence). Trimming removed 0 bases from V and 7 bases from J, with 14 bases in between. CDR3 sequence: CASSLGVGGANTQYF. The CDR3 bases are TGTGCCAGCAGCTTAGGTGTAGGTGGGGCCAATACGCAGTATTTT.

The chain links TRBV7-9 to TRBJ1-2; D is perhaps TRBD1 (6 bases). The CDR3 is 15 residues long. The V end was cut by 6 bases, the J end by 6 bases, with 20 bases between. Germline loops: CDR1 SEHNR, CDR2 FQNEAQ (reference sequence). DNA of the CDR3: TGTGCCAGCAGTCCTCACACAGGGATAAGGGATGGCTACACCTTC. Its protein product is CASSPHTGIRDGYTF.

This sequence joins TRBV20-1 and TRBJ2-7; D unclear. The germline V gene encodes CDR1 DFQATT and CDR2 SNEGSKA (reference sequence). V was cut by 7 bases and J by 0 bases, with 10 bases left in between. This CDR3 has 12 residues. The CDR3 loop is CSVNKDSYEQYF. CDR3 nucleotides: TGCAGTGTCAACAAGGACTCCTACGAGCAGTACTTC.

V and J are TRBV30 and TRBJ1-1, with D hard to call. There are 11 residues in the CDR3. V lost 4 bases to trimming and J lost 5 bases, with 8 bases between them. CDR1 is GTSNPN and CDR2 is SVGIG in the germline V gene (reference sequence). The CDR3, as DNA: TGTGCCTGGACCCGGCGGACTGAAGCTTTCTTT. Amino acid sequence: CAWTRRTEAFF.

This CDR3 is CASSRDRESEAFF. As DNA, the CDR3 is TGTGCCAGCAGCCGCGACAGGGAAAGTGAAGCTTTCTTT. The rearrangement joins TRBV7-2 to TRBJ1-1; 7 bases match TRBD1. Germline loops: CDR1 SGHTA, CDR2 FQGNSA. V lost 5 bases and J lost 7; bases outside the gene matches: 7. The CDR3 runs to 13 residues.

This clonotype was detected only once. The chain combines TRBV12-3 or TRBV12-4 with TRBJ2-5, with a possible D match to TRBD2 (7 bases). Trimming removed 5 bases at V and 4 bases at J, with 20 bases between. The CDR3 has 16 residues. The CDR3 DNA is TGTGCCAGCAGTATCATCACGGGGGGCAACCGAGAGACCCAGTACTTC. Its protein product is CASSIITGGNRETQYF.

The chain recombines TRBV7-2 with TRBJ1-6, with D possibly matching TRBD1 (6 bases). The germline V gene has CDR1 SGHTA and CDR2 FQGNSA. This CDR3 is built from 13 residues. Trimming took 5 bases from V and 11 from J, leaving 13 bases between them. The CDR3 sequence: CASSPLGQPPLHF. DNA of the CDR3: TGTGCCAGCAGCCCCCTAGGACAGCCACCCCTCCACTTT.

The genes are TRBV30 and TRBJ1-5; TRBD1 is a possible D gene (5 bases). Trimming left V 1 base short and J 7 bases short, with 14 bases between. CDR1 and CDR2 from the germline V gene are GTSNPN and SVGIG (reference sequence). This CDR3 spans 14 amino acids. The CDR3 spells CAWSEGRQDQPQHF. CDR3 nucleotides: TGTGCCTGGAGTGAGGGACGCCAGGACCAGCCCCAGCATTTT.

The CDR3 nucleotides are TGTGCCAGCAGCTTGAGGCAAGGGGAGTACCACGAGCAGTACTTC. Its translation: CASSLRQGEYHEQYF. J is TRBJ2-7 and V is TRBV7-2; D is perhaps TRBD1 or TRBD2 (5 bases each). Per germline, CDR1 SGHTA and CDR2 FQGNSA. This CDR3 contains 15 residues. V shed 3 bases and J shed 5 bases, with 17 bases lying between them.

The chain carries TRBV3-1 and TRBJ1-6; TRBD1 agrees at 8 bases. CDR1 and CDR2 from the germline V gene are LGHDT and YNNKEL (reference sequence). V shed 0 bases, J shed 9 bases, and the junction held 10 bases outside the gene matches. There are 17 residues in the CDR3. The DNA for the CDR3 is TGTGCCAGCAGCCAAGATCTCGGACAGGGTGGGGGTTCACCCCTCCACTTT. Residues: CASSQDLGQGGGSPLHF.

The chain employs TRBV9 and TRBJ1-5, with unresolved D. Trimming removed 0 bases from V and 0 bases from J, with 7 bases in between. Germline CDR1 and CDR2: SGDLS and YYNGEE. The CDR3 sequence is 15 residues long. In nucleotides, the CDR3 is TGTGCCAGCAGCGTAGGTGATTATAGCAATCAGCCCCAGCATTTT. This gives the protein CASSVGDYSNQPQHF. The full variable domain, with the rest looked up from reference TRBV9 and TRBJ1-5, is DSGVTQTPKHLITATGQRVTLRCSPRSGDLSVYWYQQSLDQGLQFLIQYYNGEERAKGNILERFSAQQFPDLHSELNLSSLELGDSALYFCASSVGDYSNQPQHFGDGTRLSIL.

The gene calls are TRBV27 and TRBJ1-5; TRBD1 agrees at 7 bases. J was trimmed by 4 bases and V by 6 bases; bases with no gene match: 12. CDR3 length equals 16 residues. Germline CDR1 and CDR2: MNHEY and SMNVEV (reference sequence). The CDR3 nucleotides read TGTGCCAGCAGAGGCGGTGGACAGGTTATGAATCAGCCCCAGCATTTT. Translation gives CASRGGGQVMNQPQHF.